This T cell receptor (beta chain) emerged from a study of OX40 agonist ivuxolimab in advanced cancers. About the study: Ivuxolimab was delivered to patients intravenously every 2 weeks at doses spanning 0.01 to 10 mg/kg. Notes on the study in general: Researchers report that CD8+ T cells had, on average, more expanded clones than CD4+. Some of the nonresponding patients also showed low levels of normalized T-cell clonal expansion.

To note about this clone: No antigen is known for it.

V was trimmed by 5 bases and J by 10 bases, leaving 15 bases between them. The CDR3 is 12 amino acids. Germline V gene sequence: CDR1 SGHDT, CDR2 YYEEEE. Method: immunoSEQ multiplex PCR; TCRdb's copy keeps in-frame clones and lacks some. Of tens of thousands of clones listed, 92% are singletons. Autoimmune disease history or systemic immunosuppression excluded patients. The sample in question was CD4+ or CD8+ T cells sorted from blood, obtained in a trial of the OX40 agonist ivuxolimab. The TCR was taken from an adult with an advanced solid tumor such as melanoma, head and neck, liver or kidney cancer. This chain connects TRBV5-6 to TRBJ1-1, with D uncertain. This chain's CDR3 is CASSGGSGRAFF. The DNA of the CDR3 is TGTGCCAGCAGTGGCGGTAGTGGGCGAGCTTTCTTT.